A selection of T cell receptor beta chains follows, all from one sample in a study of cytomegalovirus exposure and HLA in healthy donors. Some clones are missing from TCRdb's copy, which holds only in-frame ones; the method was immunoSEQ multiplex PCR. The sample yields roughly 290,000 clones, about four fifths seen once. The sample was PBMCs. Every receptor here comes from a girl aged 2 to 10 in good health and CMV-seronegative. CDR3s include the opening cysteine and the closing phenylalanine or tryptophan. A D gene is named only where the DNA matches it firmly. The listing skips clone size in some rows; elsewhere it reads once, few, many or a size class.

V: TRBV28; length: 13; J: TRBJ2-5; size: once; D: TRBD1; CDR3: CASKTGLRETQYF; DNA: TGTGCCAGCAAGACAGGGTTGCGAGAGACCCAGTACTTC
V: TRBV18; length: 13; J: TRBJ1-5; size: few; D: -; CDR3: CASSPQLDQPQHF; DNA: TGTGCCAGCTCACCACAGCTCGATCAGCCCCAGCATTTT
V: TRBV7-2; length: 15; J: TRBJ1-2; size: few; D: TRBD1; CDR3: CASSLAGQANYGYTF; DNA: TGTGCCAGCAGCTTAGCGGGACAGGCTAACTATGGCTACACCTTC
V: TRBV10-3; length: 12; J: TRBJ1-4; size: few; D: -; CDR3: CAISAGSARLFF; DNA: TGTGCCATCAGTGCAGGGTCGGCCAGGCTGTTTTTT
V: TRBV4-1; length: 16; J: TRBJ2-2; size: -; D: -; CDR3: CASSSHTGGGTGELFF; DNA: TGCGCCAGCAGCTCACACACAGGGGGGGGCACCGGGGAGCTGTTTTTT
V: TRBV6-5; length: 13; J: TRBJ2-2; size: -; D: -; CDR3: CASGPGIPGELFF; DNA: TGTGCCAGCGGGCCAGGGATTCCCGGGGAGCTGTTTTTT
V: TRBV7-9; length: 15; J: TRBJ2-1; size: -; D: -; CDR3: CASREESSSYNEQFF; DNA: TGTGCCAGCAGGGAGGAGTCGAGCTCCTACAATGAGCAGTTCTTC
V: TRBV28; length: 12; J: TRBJ2-5; size: -; D: TRBD2; CDR3: CAISSGIKTQYF; DNA: TGTGCCATCTCAAGCGGGATAAAGACCCAGTACTTC
V: TRBV7-6; length: 17; J: TRBJ2-2; size: -; D: -; CDR3: CASSFLPHRDATGELFF; DNA: TGTGCCAGCAGTTTCCTTCCGCACAGGGATGCCACCGGGGAGCTGTTTTTT
V: TRBV5-5; length: 14; J: TRBJ1-3; size: -; D: -; CDR3: CASSLQGSRNTIYF; DNA: TGTGCCAGCAGCCTACAGGGCTCAAGAAACACCATATATTTT
V: TRBV9; length: 15; J: TRBJ2-3; size: -; D: -; CDR3: CASSVGVRHTDTQYF; DNA: TGTGCCAGCAGCGTAGGGGTAAGACACACAGATACGCAGTATTTT
V: TRBV28; length: 15; J: TRBJ2-3; size: -; D: TRBD2; CDR3: CASTSTGTRGDTQYF; DNA: TGTGCCAGCACCTCTACCGGGACTAGGGGGGATACGCAGTATTTT
V: TRBV5-5; length: 16; J: TRBJ1-1; size: -; D: -; CDR3: CASSPTGTPINTEAFF; DNA: TGTGCCAGCAGCCCGACCGGGACACCTATCAACACTGAAGCTTTCTTT
V: TRBV4-1; length: 14; J: TRBJ2-7; size: few; D: -; CDR3: CASSPWRGAYEQYF; DNA: TGCGCCAGCAGCCCCTGGAGGGGTGCCTACGAGCAGTACTTC
V: TRBV11-2; length: 16; J: TRBJ2-7; size: -; D: TRBD2; CDR3: CASSPSSGVGSYEQYF; DNA: TGTGCCAGCAGCCCCTCTAGCGGGGTGGGGTCCTACGAGCAGTACTTC
V: TRBV11-2; length: 18; J: TRBJ2-7; size: -; D: -; CDR3: CASSLCWATGNCEYEQYF; DNA: TGTGCCAGCAGCTTATGTTGGGCCACAGGGAATTGCGAATACGAGCAGTACTTC
V: TRBV28; length: 17; J: TRBJ2-7; size: few; D: TRBD1; CDR3: CASSTPGQGGSGYEQYF; DNA: TGTGCCAGCAGTACACCGGGACAGGGGGGCTCGGGGTACGAGCAGTACTTC
V: TRBV27; length: 15; J: TRBJ1-4; size: -; D: -; CDR3: CASSRSGTEGEKLFF; DNA: TGTGCCAGCAGTCGCTCCGGGACTGAAGGGGAAAAACTGTTTTTT
V: TRBV7-9; length: 17; J: TRBJ2-3; size: -; D: TRBD2; CDR3: CASSLEGGGGLTDTQYF; DNA: TGTGCCAGCAGCTTAGAGGGCGGGGGAGGTCTCACAGATACGCAGTATTTT
V: TRBV10-3; length: 15; J: TRBJ1-3; size: -; D: TRBD1; CDR3: CAISESLQGGNTIYF; DNA: TGTGCCATCAGTGAGTCGTTACAGGGGGGTAACACCATATATTTT
V: TRBV6-1; length: 15; J: TRBJ2-7; size: few; D: -; CDR3: CASSELVGLSYEQYF; DNA: TGTGCCAGCAGTGAACTGGTGGGGCTCTCCTACGAGCAGTACTTC